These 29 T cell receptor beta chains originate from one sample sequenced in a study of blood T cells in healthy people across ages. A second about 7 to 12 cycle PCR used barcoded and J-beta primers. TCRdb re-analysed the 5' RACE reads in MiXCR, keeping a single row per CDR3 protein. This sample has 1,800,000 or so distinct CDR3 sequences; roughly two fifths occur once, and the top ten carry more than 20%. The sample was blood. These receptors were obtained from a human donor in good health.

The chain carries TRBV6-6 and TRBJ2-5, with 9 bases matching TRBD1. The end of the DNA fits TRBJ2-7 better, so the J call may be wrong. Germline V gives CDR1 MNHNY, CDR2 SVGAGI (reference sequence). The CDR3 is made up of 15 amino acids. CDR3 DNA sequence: TGTGCCAGCAGTTCTACAGGGGGCATCTCTTACGAGCAGTACTTC. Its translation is CASSSTGGISYEQYF.

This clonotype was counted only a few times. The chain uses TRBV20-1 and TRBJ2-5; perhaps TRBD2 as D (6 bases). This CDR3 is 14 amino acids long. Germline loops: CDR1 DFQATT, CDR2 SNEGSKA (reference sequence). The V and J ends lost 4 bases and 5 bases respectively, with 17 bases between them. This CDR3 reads CSATVGSAGETQYF. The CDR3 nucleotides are TGCAGTGCTACCGTCGGGAGCGCGGGGGAGACCCAGTACTTC.

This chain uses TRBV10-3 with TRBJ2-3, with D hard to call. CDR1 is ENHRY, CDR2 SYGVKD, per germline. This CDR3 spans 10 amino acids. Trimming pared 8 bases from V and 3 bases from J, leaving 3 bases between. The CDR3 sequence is CAIGTDTQYF. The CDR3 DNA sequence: TGTGCCATCGGGACAGATACGCAGTATTTT.

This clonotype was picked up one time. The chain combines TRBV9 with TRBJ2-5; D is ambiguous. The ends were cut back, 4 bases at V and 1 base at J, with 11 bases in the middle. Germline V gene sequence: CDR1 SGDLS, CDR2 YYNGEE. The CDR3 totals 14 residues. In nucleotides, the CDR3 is TGTGCCAGCAGCCCCATGGGTCGCCAAGAGACCCAGTACTTC. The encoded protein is CASSPMGRQETQYF.

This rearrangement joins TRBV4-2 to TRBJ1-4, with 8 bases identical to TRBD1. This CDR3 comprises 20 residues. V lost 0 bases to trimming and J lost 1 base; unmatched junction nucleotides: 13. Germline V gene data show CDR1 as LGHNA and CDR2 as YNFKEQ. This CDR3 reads CASSQDAQGAHIVTNEKLFF. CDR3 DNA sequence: TGTGCCAGCAGCCAAGATGCCCAGGGGGCGCATATCGTAACTAATGAAAAACTGTTTTTT.

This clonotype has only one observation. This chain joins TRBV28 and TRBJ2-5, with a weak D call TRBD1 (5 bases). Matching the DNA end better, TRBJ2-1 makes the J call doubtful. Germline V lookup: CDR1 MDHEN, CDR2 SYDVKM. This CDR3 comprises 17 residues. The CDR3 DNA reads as TGTGCCAGCAGTTCCTCATGGACAAACCAACCCCAAGAGACCCAGTTCTTC. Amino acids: CASSSSWTNQPQETQFF.

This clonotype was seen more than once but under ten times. This CDR3 is CSARDEGDRGAYEQYF. In DNA form, the CDR3 reads TGCAGTGCTAGAGATGAGGGAGACAGGGGGGCCTACGAGCAGTACTTC. The gene calls are TRBV20-1 and TRBJ2-7; 9 nucleotides match TRBD1. Trimming removed 0 bases from V and 2 bases from J; junction bases left unmatched: 8. Germline CDR1 and CDR2: DFQATT and SNEGSKA (reference sequence). The CDR3 loop spans 16 amino acids.

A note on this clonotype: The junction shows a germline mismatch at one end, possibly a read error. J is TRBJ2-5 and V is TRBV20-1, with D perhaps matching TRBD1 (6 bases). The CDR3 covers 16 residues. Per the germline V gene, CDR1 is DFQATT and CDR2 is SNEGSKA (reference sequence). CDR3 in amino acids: CNATQLRQVFQETQYF. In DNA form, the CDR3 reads TGCAATGCTACCCAACTTAGACAGGTTTTTCAAGAGACCCAGTACTTC.

Here the CDR3 DNA reads TGTGCCAGCAGTGCCCGACGGACAGCAGATACGCAGTATTTT. Translating it yields CASSARRTADTQYF. V gene TRBV25-1 combines with J gene TRBJ2-3, with TRBD1 as a possible D gene (6 bases). CDR1 is MGHDK, CDR2 SYGVNS, per germline. Trimming stripped 4 bases from V and 4 bases from J, with 12 bases between. The CDR3 loop spans 14 amino acids.

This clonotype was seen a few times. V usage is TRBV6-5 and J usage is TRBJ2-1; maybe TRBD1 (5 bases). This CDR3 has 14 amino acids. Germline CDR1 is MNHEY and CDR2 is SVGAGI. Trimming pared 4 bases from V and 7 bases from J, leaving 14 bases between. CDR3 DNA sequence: TGTGCCAGCAGTTGCGTTCAGGGTGGGAATGAGCAGTTCTTC. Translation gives CASSCVQGGNEQFF.

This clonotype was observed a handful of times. The CDR3: CASSLGMSPNYGYTF. The CDR3 bases are TGTGCCAGCAGCTTAGGCATGTCACCGAACTATGGCTACACCTTC. The chain combines TRBV13 with TRBJ1-2; D uncertain. The length of the CDR3 is 15 residues. Trimming took off 0 bases at V and 2 bases at J, with 10 bases between the two ends. Germline-derived CDR1 and CDR2 are PRHDT and FYEKMQ (reference sequence).

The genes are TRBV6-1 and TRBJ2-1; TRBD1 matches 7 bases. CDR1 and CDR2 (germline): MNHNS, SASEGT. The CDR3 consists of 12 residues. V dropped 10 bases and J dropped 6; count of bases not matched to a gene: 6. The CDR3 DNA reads TGTGCCACCTTCCGGGACAGCAATGAGCAGTTCTTC. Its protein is CATFRDSNEQFF.

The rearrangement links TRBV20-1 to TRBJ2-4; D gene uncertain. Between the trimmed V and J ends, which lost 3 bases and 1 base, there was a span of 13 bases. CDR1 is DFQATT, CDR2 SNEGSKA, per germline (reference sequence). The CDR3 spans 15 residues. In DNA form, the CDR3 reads TGCAGTGCTAGTTTCCCGGAAGGGGCCAAAAACATTCAGTACTTC. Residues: CSASFPEGAKNIQYF.

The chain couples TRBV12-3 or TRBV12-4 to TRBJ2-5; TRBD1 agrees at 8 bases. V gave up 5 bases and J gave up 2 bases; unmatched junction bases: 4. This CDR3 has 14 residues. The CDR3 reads CASSTGGWQETQYF. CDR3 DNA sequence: TGTGCCAGCAGTACAGGGGGTTGGCAAGAGACCCAGTACTTC.

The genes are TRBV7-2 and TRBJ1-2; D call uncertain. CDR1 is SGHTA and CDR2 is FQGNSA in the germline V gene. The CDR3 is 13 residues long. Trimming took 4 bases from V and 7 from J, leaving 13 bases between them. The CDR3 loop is CASSYPPKGGYTF. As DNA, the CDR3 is TGTGCCAGCAGCTACCCCCCAAAAGGTGGCTACACCTTC.

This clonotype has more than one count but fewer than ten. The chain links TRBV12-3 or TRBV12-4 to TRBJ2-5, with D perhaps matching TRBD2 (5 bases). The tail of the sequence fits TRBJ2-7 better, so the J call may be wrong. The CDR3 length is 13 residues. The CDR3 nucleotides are TGTGCCAGCAGTTTTGGGAGAATGGGCGAGCAGTACTTC. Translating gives CASSFGRMGEQYF.

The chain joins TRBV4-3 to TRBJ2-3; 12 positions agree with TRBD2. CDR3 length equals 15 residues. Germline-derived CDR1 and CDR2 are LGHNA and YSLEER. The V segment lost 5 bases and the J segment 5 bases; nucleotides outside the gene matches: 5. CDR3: CASSSRLAGEDTQYF. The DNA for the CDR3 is TGCGCCAGCAGCTCCAGACTAGCGGGGGAAGATACGCAGTATTTT.

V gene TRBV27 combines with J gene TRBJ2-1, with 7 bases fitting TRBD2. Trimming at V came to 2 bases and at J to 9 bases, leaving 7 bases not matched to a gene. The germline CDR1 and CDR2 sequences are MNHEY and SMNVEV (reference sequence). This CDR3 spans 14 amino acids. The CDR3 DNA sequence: TGTGCCAGCAGTTTAGGGGGGGGTACGGGTGAGCAGTTCTTC. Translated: CASSLGGGTGEQFF.

CDR3 sequence (DNA): TGTGCCAGCAGCCAAGGGGGGGTCACTGAGCAGTTCTTC. The encoded protein is CASSQGGVTEQFF. The chain uses TRBV7-2 and TRBJ2-1, with D possibly being TRBD2 (7 bases). Germline V lookup: CDR1 SGHTA, CDR2 FQGNSA. V lost 5 bases and J 9 bases, leaving 14 bases between the germline ends. The CDR3 has 13 residues.

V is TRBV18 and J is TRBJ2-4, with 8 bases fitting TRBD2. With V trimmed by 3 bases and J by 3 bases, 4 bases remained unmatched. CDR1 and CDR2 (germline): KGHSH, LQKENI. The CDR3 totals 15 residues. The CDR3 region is CASSPRRGVKNIQYF. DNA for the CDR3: TGTGCCAGCTCACCTAGGCGGGGGGTCAAAAACATTCAGTACTTC.

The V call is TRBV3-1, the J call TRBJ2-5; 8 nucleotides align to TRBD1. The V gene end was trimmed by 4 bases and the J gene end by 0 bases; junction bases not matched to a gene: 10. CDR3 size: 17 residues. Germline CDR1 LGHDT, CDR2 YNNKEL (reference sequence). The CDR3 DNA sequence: TGTGCCAGCAGCCCTCGCCCGGGACAGGAGAACCAAGAGACCCAGTACTTC. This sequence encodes CASSPRPGQENQETQYF.

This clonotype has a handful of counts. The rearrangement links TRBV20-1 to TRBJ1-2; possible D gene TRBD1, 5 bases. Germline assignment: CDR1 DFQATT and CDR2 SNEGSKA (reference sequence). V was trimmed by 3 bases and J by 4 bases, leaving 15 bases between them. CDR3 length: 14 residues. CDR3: CSASGWDSPYGYTF. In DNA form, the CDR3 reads TGCAGTGCTAGTGGTTGGGACTCCCCCTATGGCTACACCTTC.

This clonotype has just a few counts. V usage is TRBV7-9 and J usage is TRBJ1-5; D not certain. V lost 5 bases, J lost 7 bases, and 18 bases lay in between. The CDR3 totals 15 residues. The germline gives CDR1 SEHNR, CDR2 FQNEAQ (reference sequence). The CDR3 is CASSGPGLGSQPQHF. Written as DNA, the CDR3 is TGTGCCAGCAGCGGGCCCGGCCTAGGGTCCCAGCCCCAGCATTTT. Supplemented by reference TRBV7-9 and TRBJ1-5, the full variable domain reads DTGVSQNPRHKITKRGQNVTFRCDPISEHNRLYWYRQTLGQGPEFLTYFQNEAQLEKSRLLSDRFSAERPKGSFSTLEIQRTEQGDSAMYLCASSGPGLGSQPQHFGDGTRLSIL.

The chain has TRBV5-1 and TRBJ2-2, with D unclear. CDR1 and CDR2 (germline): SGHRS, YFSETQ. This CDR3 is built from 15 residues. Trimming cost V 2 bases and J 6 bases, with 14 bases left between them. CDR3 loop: CASSFGWVEAGELFF. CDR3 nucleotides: TGCGCCAGCAGCTTTGGTTGGGTTGAGGCCGGGGAGCTGTTTTTT.

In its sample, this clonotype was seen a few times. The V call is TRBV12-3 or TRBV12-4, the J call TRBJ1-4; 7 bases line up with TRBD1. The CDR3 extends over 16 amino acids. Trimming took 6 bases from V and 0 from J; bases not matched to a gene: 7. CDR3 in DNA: TGTGCCAGCAGCCGGGACAGTTGGGCAACTAATGAAAAACTGTTTTTT. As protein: CASSRDSWATNEKLFF.

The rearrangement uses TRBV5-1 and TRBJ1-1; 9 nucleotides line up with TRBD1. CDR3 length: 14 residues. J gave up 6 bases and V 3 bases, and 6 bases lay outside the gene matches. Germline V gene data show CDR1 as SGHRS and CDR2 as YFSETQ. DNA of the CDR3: TGCGCCAGCAGCTGGGGACAGGGTGGTTCTGAAGCTTTCTTT. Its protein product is CASSWGQGGSEAFF.

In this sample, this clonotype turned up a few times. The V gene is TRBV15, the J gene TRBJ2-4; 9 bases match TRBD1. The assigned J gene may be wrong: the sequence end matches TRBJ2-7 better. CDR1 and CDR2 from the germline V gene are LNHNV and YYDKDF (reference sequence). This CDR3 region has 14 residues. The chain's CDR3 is CATYRDRDFYEQYF. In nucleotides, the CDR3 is TGTGCCACCTACCGGGACAGGGACTTCTACGAGCAGTACTTC.

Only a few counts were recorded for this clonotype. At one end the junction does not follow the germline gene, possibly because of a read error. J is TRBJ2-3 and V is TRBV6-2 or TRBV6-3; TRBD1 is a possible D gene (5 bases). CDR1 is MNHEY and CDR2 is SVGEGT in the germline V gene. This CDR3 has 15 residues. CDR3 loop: CASSYETLSTGTQYF. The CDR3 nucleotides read TGTGCCAGCAGTTACGAGACACTTAGCACAGGTACGCAGTATTTT.

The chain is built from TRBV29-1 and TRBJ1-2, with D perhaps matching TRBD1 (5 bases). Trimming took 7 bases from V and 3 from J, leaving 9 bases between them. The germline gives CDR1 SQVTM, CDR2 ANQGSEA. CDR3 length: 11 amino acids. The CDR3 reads CSGGGDYGYTF. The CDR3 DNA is TGCAGCGGGGGCGGGGACTATGGCTACACCTTC.